This is a list of T cell receptor beta chains from one sample in a study of blood T cell repertoires in COVID-19. TCRdb's copy holds only in-frame clones and misses some; the assay was immunoSEQ multiplex PCR. Here the sample spans tens of thousands of clones, over 70% being singletons. Sequencing was done on a sample of peripheral blood. These receptors were collected from a man aged 55 to 70 with acute or convalescent COVID-19. Each CDR3 is given with its conserved first and last residue. The D gene is left open where the match is weak. Only some rows state a clone size, as once, few, many or a class for expanded clones.

D gene	V gene	clone size	J gene	CDR3 DNA	CDR3 protein
NA	TRBV6-4	few	TRBJ1-1	TGTGCCAGCAGTGACTCGAGTAAAGCCACTGAAGCTTTCTTT	CASSDSSKATEAFF
NA	TRBV11-2	NA	TRBJ1-4	TGTGCCAGCAGCTTAGGAGGGGAGGGTAAACTGTTTTTT	CASSLGGEGKLFF
NA	TRBV5-1	many	TRBJ2-5	TGCGCCAGCAGCTTCCAGGGTCTGCTAGGGGAGACCCAGTACTTC	CASSFQGLLGETQYF
NA	TRBV27	NA	TRBJ2-2	TGTGCCAGCAGTTTATCCAAGAACACCGGGGAGCTGTTTTTT	CASSLSKNTGELFF
NA	TRBV19	NA	TRBJ2-2	TGTGCCAGTAGCATCCCAGGGGGCCTAGCGGCAGCCGGGGAGCTGTTTTTT	CASSIPGGLAAAGELFF
TRBD2	TRBV4-1	NA	TRBJ2-1	TGCGCCAGCAGCCAAGGGTGGACTAGCGGTAACAATGAGCAGTTCTTC	CASSQGWTSGNNEQFF
NA	TRBV19	NA	TRBJ2-3	TGTGCCAGTAGTCCAACTCAACGGGGCACAGATACGCAGTATTTT	CASSPTQRGTDTQYF
TRBD1	TRBV5-4	NA	TRBJ1-2	TGTGCCAGCAGCTTGGCAGGGGGCAGAGAGGGCTACACCTTC	CASSLAGGREGYTF
TRBD1	TRBV3-1/TRBV3-2	many	TRBJ1-1	TGTGCCAGCAGCCAAGGCATCACCGGACAGGGACGTCCTTTCTTT	CASSQGITGQGRPFF
NA	TRBV7-2	few	TRBJ2-6	TGTGCCAGCAGCGCCCAGGGTACAGGGGCCAACGTCCTGACTTTC	CASSAQGTGANVLTF
NA	TRBV7-9	NA	TRBJ1-5	TGTGCCAGCAGCTACGACAGCCTGAATCAGCCCCAGCATTTT	CASSYDSLNQPQHF
TRBD2	TRBV9	NA	TRBJ2-2	TGTGCCAGCAAGAAGGACCCACTTCGGACGGGGAGGGCCGGGGAGCTGTTTTTT	CASKKDPLRTGRAGELFF
TRBD2	TRBV5-4	once	TRBJ2-1	TGTGCCAGCAGCTTGACGGGGGGGCCTAATGAGCAGTTCTTC	CASSLTGGPNEQFF
NA	TRBV15	NA	TRBJ2-1	TGTGCCACCAGCAGAGAGGCAGGGAACAATGAGCAGTTCTTC	CATSREAGNNEQFF
TRBD1	TRBV18	NA	TRBJ1-1	TGTGCCAGCTCACCACCTCGTAGAAGACAGGGAACCACTGAAGCTTTCTTT	CASSPPRRRQGTTEAFF
TRBD1	TRBV6-2/TRBV6-3	NA	TRBJ1-2	TGTGCCAGCAGTTATGGACAGGAGCGTTACTATGGCTACACCTTC	CASSYGQERYYGYTF
NA	TRBV19	few	TRBJ1-1	TGTGCCAGTAGTAACAGGGTCGATGAAGCTTTCTTT	CASSNRVDEAFF
NA	TRBV12-3/TRBV12-4	NA	TRBJ2-5	TGTGCCAGCGTCCTCGGGACTGCAGAGACCCAGTACTTC	CASVLGTAETQYF
NA	TRBV5-8	NA	TRBJ2-7	TGTGCCAGCAGCCGAAAGACTGGGCCGGGGGTCTTCTCCTACGAGCAGTACTTC	CASSRKTGPGVFSYEQYF
TRBD2	TRBV3-1/TRBV3-2	NA	TRBJ2-7	TGTGCCAGCAGCCCAAGCGCGGGAGTCTGGTACGAGCAGTACTTC	CASSPSAGVWYEQYF
NA	TRBV28	NA	TRBJ1-3	TGTGCCAGCAGGTCCGACAGGATCTCTGGAAACACCATATATTTT	CASRSDRISGNTIYF
NA	TRBV5-4	NA	TRBJ2-5	TGTGCCAGCAGCCCTATACAGGAGACCCAGTACTTC	CASSPIQETQYF
NA	TRBV10-3	NA	TRBJ1-2	TGTGCCATCAGTCCACGACGAGGCGGAACCGGACACCGACGAGACTATGGCTACACCTTC	CAISPRRGGTGHRRDYGYTF
TRBD2	TRBV3-1/TRBV3-2	NA	TRBJ2-4	TGTGCCAGCAGCCAGACTAGCGGGGGGGTAAACATTCAGTACTTC	CASSQTSGGVNIQYF
NA	TRBV5-1	NA	TRBJ1-1	TGCGCCAGCAGCTCCCAGGACACGGCTTTCTTT	CASSSQDTAFF
TRBD1	TRBV11-3	NA	TRBJ2-2	TGTGCCAGCAGCATCAGGGGGCAAGCCGGGGAGCTGTTTTTT	CASSIRGQAGELFF
TRBD2	TRBV7-2	few	TRBJ2-1	TGTGCCAGCAGCTCACTAGCGGGGGGCTACAATGAGCAGTTCTTC	CASSSLAGGYNEQFF
TRBD1	TRBV28	few	TRBJ1-5	TGTGCCAGCCTTGGAACAGGGGCGGGCAATCAGCCCCAGCATTTT	CASLGTGAGNQPQHF
NA	TRBV7-2	NA	TRBJ2-7	TGTGCCAGCAGCTTAGTATCAGGAGGCTCCTACGAGCAGTACTTC	CASSLVSGGSYEQYF
NA	TRBV18	once	TRBJ1-3	TGTGCCAGCTCACCTAGCGCCCCCCAGGCCTCTGGAAACACCATATATTTT	CASSPSAPQASGNTIYF
TRBD2	TRBV9	NA	TRBJ2-1	TGTGCCAGCAGCGAGGGACTAGCGGGGTACAATGAGCAGTTCTTC	CASSEGLAGYNEQFF
TRBD1	TRBV5-4	NA	TRBJ2-1	TGTGCCAGCAGCACGGGACAGGGAGACCGCAATGAGCAGTTCTTC	CASSTGQGDRNEQFF
TRBD1	TRBV5-8	NA	TRBJ1-4	TGTGCCAGCAGGGAAACAGGGGGGGATGAAAAACTGTTTTTT	CASRETGGDEKLFF
NA	TRBV11-2	NA	TRBJ1-1	TGTGCCAGCAGCCTCGGGAGGGCGAACACTGAAGCTTTCTTT	CASSLGRANTEAFF
NA	TRBV30	NA	TRBJ2-5	TGTGCCTGGAGTGTACTACAGGAACAAGAGACCCAGTACTTC	CAWSVLQEQETQYF
TRBD1	TRBV6-5	NA	TRBJ1-5	TGTGCCAGCACCGTCTCACAGGGGAAAAATCAGCCCCAGCATTTT	CASTVSQGKNQPQHF
NA	TRBV9	NA	TRBJ2-3	TGTGCCAGCAGCGCCCCTTCCGGGGATACGCAGTATTTT	CASSAPSGDTQYF
NA	TRBV24-1	NA	TRBJ2-3	TGTGCCACCAGTGACCCCTCGGCGGGGAACACAGATACGCAGTATTTT	CATSDPSAGNTDTQYF
TRBD2	TRBV7-2	NA	TRBJ2-1	TGTGCCAGCAGCTTACTCGGCGGGGGGGCTTCCAATGAGCAGTTCTTC	CASSLLGGGASNEQFF
TRBD2	TRBV7-2	NA	TRBJ2-3	TGTGCCAGCAGCTTACGAGCGGGGGCCCTCACAGATACGCAGTATTTT	CASSLRAGALTDTQYF
NA	TRBV18	NA	TRBJ2-1	TGTGCCAGCTCACCATGGGGGCTCCTCCGCAATGAGCAGTTCTTC	CASSPWGLLRNEQFF
TRBD2	TRBV7-6	NA	TRBJ2-3	TGTGCCAGCAGCCCTGCGACTAGCGGGGATGGCACAGATACGCAGTATTTT	CASSPATSGDGTDTQYF
NA	TRBV19	NA	TRBJ1-4	TGTGCCAGTAGTGTTTCGGGGTTGTCTAATGAAAAACTGTTTTTT	CASSVSGLSNEKLFF